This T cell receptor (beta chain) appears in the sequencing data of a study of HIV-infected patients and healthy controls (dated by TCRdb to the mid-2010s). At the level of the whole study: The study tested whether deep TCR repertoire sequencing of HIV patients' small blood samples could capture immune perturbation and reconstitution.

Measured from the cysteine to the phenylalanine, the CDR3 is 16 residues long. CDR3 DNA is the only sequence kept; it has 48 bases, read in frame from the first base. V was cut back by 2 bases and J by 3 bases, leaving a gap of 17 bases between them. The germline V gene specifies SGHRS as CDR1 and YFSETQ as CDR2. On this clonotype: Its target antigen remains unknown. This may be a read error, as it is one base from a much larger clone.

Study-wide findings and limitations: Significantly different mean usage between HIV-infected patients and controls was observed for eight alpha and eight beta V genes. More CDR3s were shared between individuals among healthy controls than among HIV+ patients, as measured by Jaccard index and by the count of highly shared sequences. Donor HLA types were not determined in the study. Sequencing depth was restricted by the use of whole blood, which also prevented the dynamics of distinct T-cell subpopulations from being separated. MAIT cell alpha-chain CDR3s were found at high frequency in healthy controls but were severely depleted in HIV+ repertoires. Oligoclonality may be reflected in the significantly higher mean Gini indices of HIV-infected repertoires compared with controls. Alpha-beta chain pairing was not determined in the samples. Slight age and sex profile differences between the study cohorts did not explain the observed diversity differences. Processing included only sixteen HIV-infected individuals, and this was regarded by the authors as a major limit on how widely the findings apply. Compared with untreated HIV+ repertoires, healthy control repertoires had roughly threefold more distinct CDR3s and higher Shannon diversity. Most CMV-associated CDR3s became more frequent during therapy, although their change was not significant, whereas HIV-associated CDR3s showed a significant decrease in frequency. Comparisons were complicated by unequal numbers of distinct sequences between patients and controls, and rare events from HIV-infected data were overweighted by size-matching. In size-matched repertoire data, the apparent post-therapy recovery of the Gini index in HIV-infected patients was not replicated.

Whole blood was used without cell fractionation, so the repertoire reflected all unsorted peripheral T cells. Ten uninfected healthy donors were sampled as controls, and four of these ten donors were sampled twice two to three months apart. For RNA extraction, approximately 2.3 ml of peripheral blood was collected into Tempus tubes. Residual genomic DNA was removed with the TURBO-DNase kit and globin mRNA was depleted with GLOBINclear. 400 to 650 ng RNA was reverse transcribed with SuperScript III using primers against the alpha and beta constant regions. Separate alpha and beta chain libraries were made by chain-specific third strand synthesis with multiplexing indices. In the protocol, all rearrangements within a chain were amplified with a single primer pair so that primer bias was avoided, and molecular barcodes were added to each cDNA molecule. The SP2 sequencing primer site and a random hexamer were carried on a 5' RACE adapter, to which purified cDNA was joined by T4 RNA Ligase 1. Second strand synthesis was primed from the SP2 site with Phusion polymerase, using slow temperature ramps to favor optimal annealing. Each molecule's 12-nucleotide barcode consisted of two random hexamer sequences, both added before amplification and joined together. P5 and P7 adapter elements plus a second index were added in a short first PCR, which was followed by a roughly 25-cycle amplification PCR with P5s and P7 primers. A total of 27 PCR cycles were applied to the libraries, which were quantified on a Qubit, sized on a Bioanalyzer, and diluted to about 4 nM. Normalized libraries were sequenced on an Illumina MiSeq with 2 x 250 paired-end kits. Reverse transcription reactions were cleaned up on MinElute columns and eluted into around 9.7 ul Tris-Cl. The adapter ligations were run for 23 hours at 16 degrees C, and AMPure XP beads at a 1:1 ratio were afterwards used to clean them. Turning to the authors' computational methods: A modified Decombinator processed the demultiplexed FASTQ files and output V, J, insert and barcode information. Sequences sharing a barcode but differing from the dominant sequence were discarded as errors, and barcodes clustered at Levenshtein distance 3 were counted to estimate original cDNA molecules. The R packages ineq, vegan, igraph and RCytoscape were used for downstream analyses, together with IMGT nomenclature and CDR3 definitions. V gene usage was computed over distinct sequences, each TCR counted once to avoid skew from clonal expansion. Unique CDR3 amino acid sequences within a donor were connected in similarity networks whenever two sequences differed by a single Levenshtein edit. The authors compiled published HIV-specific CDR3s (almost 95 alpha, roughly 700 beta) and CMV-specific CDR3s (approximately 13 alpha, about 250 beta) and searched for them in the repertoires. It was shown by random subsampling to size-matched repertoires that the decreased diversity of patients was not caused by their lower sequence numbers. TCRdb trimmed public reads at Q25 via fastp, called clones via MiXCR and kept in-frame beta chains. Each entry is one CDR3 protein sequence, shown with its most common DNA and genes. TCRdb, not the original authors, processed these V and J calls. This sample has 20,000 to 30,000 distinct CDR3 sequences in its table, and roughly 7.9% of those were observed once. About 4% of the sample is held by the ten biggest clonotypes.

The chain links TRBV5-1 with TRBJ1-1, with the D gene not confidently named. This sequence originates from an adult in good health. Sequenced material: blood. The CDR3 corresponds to CASSFYCLRVDTEAFF. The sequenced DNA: TGCGCCAGCAGCTTCTATTGCCTTAGGGTTGACACTGAAGCTTTCTTT.